The 10 T cell receptor beta chains below were found in one sample sequenced in a study of shared clonotypes between healthy human individuals. Clones were sequenced by immunoSEQ multiplex PCR, and TCRdb holds only the in-frame ones, with some missing. The data hold hundreds of thousands of clones, with about 96% observed a single time. Naive CD8 cells, CD45RO-negative and positively selected for CCR7, excluded terminally differentiated effector memory CD45RA+ cells. The sequencing input was naive CD8+ T cells sorted from blood. The receptors shown here come from a man aged 30-40 years in good health.

This rearrangement joins TRBV11-2 to TRBJ2-7, with a possible D match to TRBD2 (6 bases). The CDR3 is 15 amino acids. Germline assignment: CDR1 SGHAT and CDR2 FQNNGV. V lost 2 bases to trimming and J lost 1 base, with 12 bases between them. As DNA, the CDR3 is TGTGCCAGCAGCTTACTCAAGCGGGTGTCCTACGAGCAGTACTTC. Amino acids: CASSLLKRVSYEQYF.

The J gene is TRBJ2-1, the V gene TRBV2, with D tentatively TRBD2 (6 bases). Trimming cost V 10 bases and J 9 bases, with 22 bases left between them. The CDR3 totals 14 residues. Germline V gene data show CDR1 as SNHLY and CDR2 as FYNNEI. The CDR3 protein is CATLAPRASVEQFF. DNA for the CDR3: TGTGCCACCCTCGCCCCAAGGGCTAGCGTTGAGCAGTTCTTC.

The rearrangement links TRBV28 to TRBJ2-1, with no clear D. Trimming cost V 6 bases and J 4 bases, with 13 bases left between them. Germline values: CDR1 MDHEN, CDR2 SYDVKM. There are 14 residues in the CDR3. The CDR3, as DNA: TGTGCCAGCAGCCCTAACAGAGCTTACAATGAGCAGTTCTTC. It is translated as CASSPNRAYNEQFF. Based on the CDR3 plus reference TRBV28 and TRBJ2-1, the full variable domain is DVKVTQSSRYLVKRTGEKVFLECVQDMDHENMFWYRQDPGLGLRLIYFSYDVKMKEKGDIPEGYSVSREKKERFSLILESASTNQTSMYLCASSPNRAYNEQFFGPGTRLTVL.

This chain links TRBV29-1 with TRBJ2-5, with 15 nucleotides matching TRBD2. The J segment lost 0 bases and the V segment lost 3 bases, leaving 8 bases of the junction unmatched. CDR3 length: 18 residues. From germline, CDR1 is SQVTM and CDR2 ANQGSEA. The CDR3 loop is CSVDGLGLAGGDQETQYF. CDR3 sequence (DNA): TGCAGCGTTGATGGTTTGGGACTAGCGGGAGGAGACCAAGAGACCCAGTACTTC.

This rearrangement joins TRBV9 to TRBJ2-7; 7 positions agree with TRBD2. Germline trimming cut 7 bases from V and 0 bases from J; bases unmatched to any gene: 4. The CDR3 runs 13 residues. The germline CDR1 and CDR2 sequences are SGDLS and YYNGEE. In DNA, the CDR3 is TGTGCCAGCGGAAAGCGGGACTCCTACGAGCAGTACTTC. This encodes CASGKRDSYEQYF.

This sequence joins TRBV7-9 and TRBJ2-1, with D tentatively TRBD1 (6 bases). Germline V lookup: CDR1 SEHNR, CDR2 FQNEAQ (reference sequence). Trimming took off 8 bases at V and 1 base at J, with 15 bases between the two ends. The CDR3 has 15 residues. The CDR3 DNA is TGTGCCAGCTCTGCGGCGCAGGGGTCCTACAATGAGCAGTTCTTC. It yields the protein CASSAAQGSYNEQFF.

Only one count was recorded for this clone. The chain links TRBV19 to TRBJ2-7; D is perhaps TRBD2 (6 bases). The CDR3 contains 17 residues. CDR1 and CDR2 from the germline V gene are LNHDA and SQIVND (reference sequence). Trimming removed 6 bases from V and 3 bases from J, with 24 bases in between. The chain's CDR3 is CASSPPPGRDVLYEQYF. CDR3 DNA: TGTGCCAGTAGCCCTCCTCCTGGGCGGGATGTCCTCTACGAGCAGTACTTC. The whole variable domain, filled in from reference TRBV19 and TRBJ2-7, reads DGGITQSPKYLFRKEGQNVTLSCEQNLNHDAMYWYRQDPGQGLRLIYYSQIVNDFQKGDIAEGYSVSREKKESFPLTVTSAQKNPTAFYLCASSPPPGRDVLYEQYFGPGTRLTVT.

The CDR3, as DNA: TGTGCCTGGAGTTTAGGACAGGGGGTTGTCTACGAGCAGTACTTC. As protein: CAWSLGQGVVYEQYF. The chain recombines TRBV30 with TRBJ2-7; 10 bases align to TRBD1. Germline lookup yields CDR1 GTSNPN and CDR2 SVGIG (reference sequence). V lost 2 bases to trimming and J lost 3 bases; unmatched junction nucleotides: 7. The CDR3 runs 15 residues.

The chain has TRBV6-1 and TRBJ1-2; 7 bases agree with TRBD1. V was clipped by 1 base and J by 4 bases; unmatched bases: 3. Germline CDR1 MNHNS, CDR2 SASEGT. The length of the CDR3 is 14 residues. The CDR3 reads CASSEDRGPYGYTF. The CDR3 nucleotides are TGTGCCAGCAGTGAAGACAGGGGCCCCTATGGCTACACCTTC.

The chain is built from TRBV10-3 and TRBJ2-5; TRBD1 matches at 8 bases. The CDR3 is made up of 17 amino acids. CDR1 and CDR2 (germline): ENHRY, SYGVKD. V was clipped by 3 bases and J by 5 bases; unmatched bases: 14. The CDR3 DNA follows: TGTGCCATCAGTGACCCCGACAGGGGCCAAATGGGGGAGACCCAGTACTTC. Protein: CAISDPDRGQMGETQYF.